This entry features one TCR beta chain sequence. Enrollees, about 18 to 89 years old, lived in 24 US areas. This sample is drawn from a study of blood T cell repertoires in COVID-19. Study as a whole: The origin of the acute and convalescent COVID-19 samples was the United States, Italy and Spain.

V was clipped by 11 bases and J by 7 bases, with 14 bases between them. The germline gives CDR1 SNHLY, CDR2 FYNNEI. The CDR3 runs to 12 residues. In the authors' workflow: Scientists estimated how many nucleated cells there were by amplifying reference gene primers. Sequenced by immunoSEQ multiplex PCR; TCRdb stores in-frame clones only, minus some. The DNA was the basis for D and trimming; V, J and clone size are from that table. The sample contains roughly 300,000 clones, approximately 84% of which appear only once. The TCR originated in a woman aged 18-29 years who had recovered from COVID-19. The material sequenced was PBMCs or T cells enriched from blood (not recorded which). V usage is TRBV2 and J usage is TRBJ1-4; D remains ambiguous. In nucleotides, the CDR3 is TGTGCCTCGGCGGGGTCAGGTGAAAAACTGTTTTTT. Its translation is CASAGSGEKLFF.